This T cell receptor (beta chain) was found in a study of low-dose radiotherapy and immunotherapy resistance in tumors. Background on the study: A dose of 0.5 Gy per fraction was delivered to Cohort 1 every 2 weeks, for a total of 6.5 Gy.

Germline V CDR1 and CDR2: MNHNS, SASEGT. The CDR3 runs 16 residues. V lost 5 bases and J lost 5, with 16 bases in between. This clonotype was seen ten or more times. Priming of first-strand cDNA relied on TRAV- and TRBV-specific primers (covering alpha and beta chains). With a V-primer adapter and a constant-region primer, TCRs were amplified for approximately 19 PCR cycles. mRNA, after isolation, was amplified by in vitro transcription. A single record per CDR3 protein comes from TCRdb applying MiXCR to the reads. The sample lists around 68,000 distinct CDR3 sequences; less than 30% were seen once. Specified time point: before trial treatment.

The chain couples TRBV6-1 to TRBJ1-6; a possible D gene is TRBD1 (6 bases). The TCR comes from a male donor with rectosigmoid adenocarcinoma. The source material was PBMCs, sampled before treatment. The CDR3, as DNA: TGTGCCAGCAGTTACGGGGACACGCCGAATAATTCACCCCTCCACTTT. This codes for CASSYGDTPNNSPLHF.